This is a list of T cell receptor beta chains from one sample in a study of radiotherapy plus CTLA-4 blockade in lung cancer. Produced via immunoSEQ multiplex PCR; TCRdb's table is partial and in-frame only. The sample yields tens of thousands of clones, less than 90% seen once. Sequenced here: peripheral blood, sampled from a patient treated with radiotherapy plus ipilimumab. Receptors were obtained from a human donor with non-small cell lung cancer who had stable disease on radiotherapy plus ipilimumab. Each CDR3 is given with its conserved first and last residue. A D gene is named only where the DNA matches it firmly. Not every row has a clone size; where given, it reads once, few, many or a size class.

V: TRBV7-6
J: TRBJ2-7
D: -
size: -
DNA: TGTGCCAGCAGCTTAGAGGTGGGGTCCTACGAGCAGTACTTC
CDR3: CASSLEVGSYEQYF

V: TRBV20-1
J: TRBJ2-5
D: -
size: -
DNA: TGCAGTGCTAGACGGGAAGAGACCCAGTACTTC
CDR3: CSARREETQYF

V: TRBV14
J: TRBJ2-3
D: TRBD1
size: -
DNA: TGTGCCAGCAGTTCGGACAGGGGGGGCACAGATACGCAGTATTTT
CDR3: CASSSDRGGTDTQYF

V: TRBV28
J: TRBJ2-2
D: TRBD2
size: -
DNA: TGTGCCAGCACCCAGCGGGGGAACACCGGGGAGCTGTTTTTT
CDR3: CASTQRGNTGELFF

V: TRBV5-8
J: TRBJ1-3
D: -
size: -
DNA: TGTGCCAGCAGCTTGGATAGGAGCTCTGGAAACACCATATATTTT
CDR3: CASSLDRSSGNTIYF

V: TRBV10-3
J: TRBJ2-1
D: TRBD1
size: -
DNA: TGTGCCGCTCGTGAGACAGGGGGGGATGAGCAGTTCTTC
CDR3: CAARETGGDEQFF

V: TRBV7-2
J: TRBJ2-7
D: TRBD1
size: few
DNA: TGTGCCAGCAGGGGACAGGGATTCGGATACGAGCAGTACTTC
CDR3: CASRGQGFGYEQYF

V: TRBV19
J: TRBJ1-1
D: TRBD1
size: -
DNA: TGTGCCAGCCTACCCCGGACAGGGAACACTGAAGCTTTCTTT
CDR3: CASLPRTGNTEAFF

V: TRBV7-2
J: TRBJ2-7
D: TRBD2
size: few
DNA: TGTGCCAGCAGCTCAGCGGGGGTTAGCTACGAGCAGTACTTC
CDR3: CASSSAGVSYEQYF

V: TRBV6-5
J: TRBJ2-1
D: -
size: -
DNA: TGTGCCAGCAAACCCAACGAAGGGGATCCGAATGAGCAGTTCTTC
CDR3: CASKPNEGDPNEQFF

V: TRBV30
J: TRBJ1-2
D: -
size: -
DNA: TGTGCCTGGCTTCCAGGGCTTCGAGGTCTCCTTAACTATGGCTACACCTTC
CDR3: CAWLPGLRGLLNYGYTF

V: TRBV19
J: TRBJ1-5
D: TRBD1
size: -
DNA: TGTGCCAGTAGTAGGGGGCAGGGGGCGGGAAATCAGCCCCAGCATTTT
CDR3: CASSRGQGAGNQPQHF

V: TRBV5-4
J: TRBJ1-1
D: -
size: -
DNA: TGTGCCAGCAGCGATCCCCCGGACACTAAAGCCTTCTTT
CDR3: CASSDPPDTKAFF

V: TRBV7-9
J: TRBJ1-4
D: TRBD1
size: -
DNA: TGTGCCAGCAGCTTTGCAGGGGGTAATGAAAAACTGTTTTTT
CDR3: CASSFAGGNEKLFF

V: TRBV7-9
J: TRBJ2-3
D: TRBD2
size: -
DNA: TGTGCCAGCAGCTTAGTAGCGGGAGGCGCAGATACGCAGTATTTT
CDR3: CASSLVAGGADTQYF

V: TRBV21-1
J: TRBJ2-4
D: -
size: -
DNA: TGTGCCAGCAGAGGGGCTGTTAAAAACATTCAGTACTTC
CDR3: CASRGAVKNIQYF

V: TRBV27
J: TRBJ2-5
D: TRBD2
size: -
DNA: TGTGCCAGCAGTCTCTCTGGGACGGGGGGTTTTATAACCCAGTACTTC
CDR3: CASSLSGTGGFITQYF

V: TRBV5-1
J: TRBJ2-5
D: -
size: -
DNA: TGCGCCAGCAGATTTAAAGAGACCCAGTACTTC
CDR3: CASRFKETQYF

V: TRBV6-1
J: TRBJ1-4
D: TRBD1
size: -
DNA: TGTGCCAGCAGAAGACAGGGAAGCTTTAATGAAAAACTGTTTTTT
CDR3: CASRRQGSFNEKLFF

V: TRBV6-1
J: TRBJ1-2
D: -
size: few
DNA: TGTGCCAGCACAGGGGCATATGGCTACACCTTC
CDR3: CASTGAYGYTF

V: TRBV28
J: TRBJ2-1
D: -
size: -
DNA: TGTGCCAGCAAAGGTGCGGGCCTGACCTACAATGAGCAGTTCTTC
CDR3: CASKGAGLTYNEQFF

V: TRBV5-8
J: TRBJ2-3
D: -
size: -
DNA: TGTGCCAGCAGCTTGTACTCCGCCGATACGCAGTATTTT
CDR3: CASSLYSADTQYF

V: TRBV11-2
J: TRBJ1-2
D: -
size: -
DNA: TGTGCCAGCAGCTTTGAGTTCAGGGCCACAACGGATGGCTACACCTTC
CDR3: CASSFEFRATTDGYTF

V: TRBV2
J: TRBJ2-1
D: -
size: -
DNA: TGTGCCAGCAGAAGGACAGTCCTTTCCTACAATGAGCAGTTCTTC
CDR3: CASRRTVLSYNEQFF

V: TRBV6-1
J: TRBJ2-1
D: TRBD2
size: once
DNA: TGTGCCAGTCCCCTAGCGGAGGGAGGGGATGAGCAGTTCTTC
CDR3: CASPLAEGGDEQFF

V: TRBV2
J: TRBJ1-1
D: -
size: -
DNA: TGTGCCAACGCGCAGGGGAACACTGAAGCTTTCTTT
CDR3: CANAQGNTEAFF

V: TRBV7-2
J: TRBJ2-1
D: -
size: -
DNA: TGTGCCAGCAGCTTAAGGGGGAGGATTGAGCAGTTCTTC
CDR3: CASSLRGRIEQFF

V: TRBV5-1
J: TRBJ2-3
D: TRBD2
size: -
DNA: TGCGCCAGCAGCTTGGCCCCTAGCGGGAGGGCCTCGCGCACAGATACGCAGTATTTT
CDR3: CASSLAPSGRASRTDTQYF